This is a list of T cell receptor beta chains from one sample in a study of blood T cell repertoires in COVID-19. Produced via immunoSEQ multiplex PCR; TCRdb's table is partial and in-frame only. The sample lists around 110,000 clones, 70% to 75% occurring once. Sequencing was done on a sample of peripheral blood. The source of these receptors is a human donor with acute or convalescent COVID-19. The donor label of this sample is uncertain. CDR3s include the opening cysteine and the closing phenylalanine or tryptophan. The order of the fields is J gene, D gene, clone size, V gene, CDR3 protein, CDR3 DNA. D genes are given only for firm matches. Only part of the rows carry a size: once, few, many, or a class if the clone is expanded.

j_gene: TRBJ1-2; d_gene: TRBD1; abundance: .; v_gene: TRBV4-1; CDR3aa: CASSSILRDRGRKGGYTF; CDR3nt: TGCGCCAGCAGTTCAATCCTCCGGGACAGGGGCCGTAAGGGCGGCTACACCTTC
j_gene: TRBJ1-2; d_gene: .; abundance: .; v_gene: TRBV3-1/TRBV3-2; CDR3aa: CASSPPGYGYTF; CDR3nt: TGTGCCAGCAGCCCACCAGGGTATGGCTACACCTTC
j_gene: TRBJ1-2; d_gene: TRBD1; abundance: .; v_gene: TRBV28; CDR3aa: CASSPPAGTGYYGYTF; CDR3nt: TGTGCCAGCAGTCCCCCCGCCGGGACAGGGTACTATGGCTACACCTTC
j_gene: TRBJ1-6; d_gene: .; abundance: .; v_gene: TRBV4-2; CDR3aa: CASSLNSVAGTSSPLHF; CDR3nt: TGTGCCAGCAGCCTTAATAGCGTCGCAGGGACAAGCTCACCCCTCCACTTT
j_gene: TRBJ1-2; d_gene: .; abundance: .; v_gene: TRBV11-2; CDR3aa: CASSYGQNEGGYTF; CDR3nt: TGTGCCAGCAGCTACGGACAGAATGAAGGAGGCTACACCTTC
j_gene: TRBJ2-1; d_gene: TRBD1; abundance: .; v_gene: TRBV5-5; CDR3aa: CASSSLDRGSYNEQFF; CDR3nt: TGTGCCAGCAGCTCGTTAGACAGGGGCTCCTACAATGAGCAGTTCTTC
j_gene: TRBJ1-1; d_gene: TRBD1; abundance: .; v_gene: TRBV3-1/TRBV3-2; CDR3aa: CASSQPHRGANEAFF; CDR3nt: TGTGCCAGCAGCCAACCTCACAGGGGGGCTAATGAAGCTTTCTTT
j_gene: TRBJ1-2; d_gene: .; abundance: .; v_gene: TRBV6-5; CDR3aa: CASRIPDRGYTF; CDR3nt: TGTGCCAGCAGAATACCCGACAGGGGCTACACCTTC
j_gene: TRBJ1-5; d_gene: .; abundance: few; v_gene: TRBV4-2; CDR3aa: CASSQDPQGHQPQHF; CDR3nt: TGTGCCAGCAGCCAAGATCCGCAGGGGCATCAGCCCCAGCATTTT
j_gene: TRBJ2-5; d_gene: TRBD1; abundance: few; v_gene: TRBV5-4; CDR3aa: CAAGDRERETQYF; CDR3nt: TGTGCCGCCGGGGACAGGGAACGCGAGACCCAGTACTTC
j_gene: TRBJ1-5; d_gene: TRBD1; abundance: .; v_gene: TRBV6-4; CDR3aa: CASSDRQGANQPQHF; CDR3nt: TGTGCCAGCAGTGACAGACAGGGGGCCAATCAGCCCCAGCATTTT
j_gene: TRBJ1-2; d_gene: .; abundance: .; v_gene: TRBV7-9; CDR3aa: CASGAGNPYGYTF; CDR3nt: TGTGCCAGCGGGGCAGGGAACCCCTATGGCTACACCTTC
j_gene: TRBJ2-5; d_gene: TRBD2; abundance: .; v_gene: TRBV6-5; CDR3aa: CASSTLAGGRETQYF; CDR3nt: TGTGCCAGCAGTACACTAGCGGGGGGCCGGGAGACCCAGTACTTC
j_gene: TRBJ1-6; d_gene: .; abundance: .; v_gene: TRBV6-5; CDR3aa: CASSYDRRGSPLHF; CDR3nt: TGTGCCAGCAGTTACGACAGGCGAGGGTCACCCCTCCACTTT
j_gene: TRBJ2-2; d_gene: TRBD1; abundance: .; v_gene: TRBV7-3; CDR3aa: CASSPDRGTGELFF; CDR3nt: TGTGCCAGCAGCCCGGACAGGGGAACCGGGGAGCTGTTTTTT